Presented here are 3 T cell receptor beta chains from one specimen sequenced in a study of T-cell memory formation after mild COVID-19 (dated by TCRdb to the early 2020s). The library was produced with 5' RACE. The reads were generated on an Illumina NovaSeq 6000. The raw public reads went through TCRdb reprocessing: fastp at Q25, MiXCR clone calling, in-frame beta chains kept. Each record represents a unique CDR3 protein, reported with the most common genes and DNA among its rows. Counted in this sample were more than 350,000 distinct CDR3 sequences; around a fifth of them appeared once. Roughly an eighth of the sample goes to the ten largest clones. The sequenced sample was PBMCs or a T cell subset sorted from them (not recorded which). The receptors were sampled from an adult woman who had mild COVID-19 (a few samples of this study predate the infection). The sample titles of this study are shuffled in the database, so cell type and time point are left out; the donor was told from shared clones.

V usage is TRBV2 and J usage is TRBJ1-4; D is undetermined. The CDR3 is made up of 14 amino acids. The V and J ends lost 4 bases and 6 bases respectively, with 12 bases between them. Germline V CDR1 and CDR2: SNHLY, FYNNEI. The CDR3 nucleotides are TGTGCCAGCAGTGTTGTTCAGAGTTATGAAAAACTGTTTTTT. It specifies CASSVVQSYEKLFF. Drawing the rest from reference TRBV2 and TRBJ1-4, the complete variable domain is EPEVTQTPSHQVTQMGQEVILRCVPISNHLYFYWYRQILGQKVEFLVSFYNNEISEKSEIFDDQFSVERPDGSNFTLKIRSTKLEDSAMYFCASSVVQSYEKLFFGSGTQLSVL.

V gene TRBV5-1 combines with J gene TRBJ2-7; maybe TRBD2 (5 bases). The CDR3 is 13 amino acids. The V end lost 4 bases, the J end lost 0 bases, and 8 bases lay between the germline ends. Germline V gene sequence: CDR1 SGHRS, CDR2 YFSETQ. The CDR3 here is CASSEGSSYEQYF. The DNA for the CDR3 is TGCGCCAGCAGCGAGGGATCCTCCTACGAGCAGTACTTC.

The V call is TRBV30, the J call TRBJ1-5, with 9 bases lining up with TRBD1. Germline V lookup: CDR1 GTSNPN, CDR2 SVGIG (reference sequence). J was trimmed by 3 bases and V by 5 bases; bases with no gene match: 2. The CDR3 contains 13 residues. CDR3 loop: CAWGQGTNQPQHF. The CDR3 region has the DNA TGTGCCTGGGGACAGGGGACCAATCAGCCCCAGCATTTT.